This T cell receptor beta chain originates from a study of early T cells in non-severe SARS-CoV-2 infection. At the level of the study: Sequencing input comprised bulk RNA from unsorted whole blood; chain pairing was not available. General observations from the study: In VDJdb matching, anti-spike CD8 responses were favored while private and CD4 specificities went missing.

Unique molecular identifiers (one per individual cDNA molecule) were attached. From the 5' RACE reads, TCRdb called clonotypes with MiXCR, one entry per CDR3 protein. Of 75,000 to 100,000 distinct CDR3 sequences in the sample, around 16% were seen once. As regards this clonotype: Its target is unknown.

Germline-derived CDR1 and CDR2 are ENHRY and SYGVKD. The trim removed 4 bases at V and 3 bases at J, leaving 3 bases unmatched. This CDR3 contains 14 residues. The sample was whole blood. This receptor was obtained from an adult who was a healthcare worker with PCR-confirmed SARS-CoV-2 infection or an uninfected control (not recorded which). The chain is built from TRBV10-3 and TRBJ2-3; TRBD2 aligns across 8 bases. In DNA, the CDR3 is TGTGCCATCAGTGTAAGCGGGGGAACAGATACGCAGTATTTT. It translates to CAISVSGGTDTQYF.